This entry features one T cell receptor (beta chain) sequence. Its antigen remains unidentified. Base-call qualities are not available, and no considerably larger clone is one nucleotide away. The CDR3 has 15 amino acids, counting the end cysteine and phenylalanine. The kept DNA is CDR3 alone, 45 bases in frame from the first base. CDR1 KGHSY and CDR2 FQNENV were looked up in the germline V gene. V gives up 8 bases and J gives up 0 bases, and the segment between their germline ends measures 16 bases. The record originates from a study of vaccination effects on CD4 cells after COVID-19 (dated by TCRdb to between 2022 and 2023). With respect to the entire study: To identify antigen-specific CD4+ T cell clonotypes by their expansion, the ViraFEST assay first stimulated PBMC with viral peptide pools and then applied TCR sequencing. Post-vaccine samples across the study were collected a median of 72 days after the second dose, with a range of 14 to 241. Roughly 2.1 million PBMC per well were cultured in IMDM with roughly 5% human AB serum, 8.5 to 10 IU/ml IL-2 and gentamicin, plus 10 ug/ml peptides. The study compared SARS-CoV-2 spike-specific CD4+ TCR repertoires before and after mRNA vaccination in COVID-19 convalescent patients and infection-naive vaccine recipients. Altogether, over 9 COVID-19 convalescent patients and several SARS-CoV-2-naive healthy vaccine recipients made up the full study. The Oncomine TCR Beta short-read assay on an Illumina iSeq 100 was used to sequence cultures from other donors in the study.

Library preparation used the immunoSEQ multiplex PCR assay. DNA from the cultured and isolated CD4+ T cells underwent TCR beta CDR3 sequencing. Per the original workflow: Non-productive TCR sequences were removed and reads were trimmed to the CDR3 region, keeping CDR3s of at least 7 amino acids. Antigen-specific clonotypes were identified with the MANAFEST web app by comparing expansion in peptide wells against reference cultures. To count as positive, a clone had to show expansion at FDR<0.05 compared with the reference and with all other wells, an odds ratio above 5, and a frequency above 0.1% in two replicate wells. Cross-reactive clonotypes were defined as significantly expanded in SARS-CoV-2 spike wells and in at least one common cold coronavirus spike condition. Using the stringdist R package, CDR3 similarity was measured by Levenshtein distance, and unrooted trees were constructed with ape in R 3.6.1. TCRdb holds this immuneACCESS table with in-frame rearrangements only. Some clones are missing; in checked studies, unresolved V genes explain under half, and the rest has no known cause. V and J calls and clone size are given by that table; D and trimming were obtained from the DNA. Counted in this sample were some 69,000 clones; roughly 75% of them appeared once. In total, the top ten clones hold about 2% of the sample.

The paper as a whole reports these results and caveats: Only a small number of convalescent patients were included, and no early post-infection timepoints were available, which limited the study. In healthy vaccine recipients, vaccine-induced clones were almost all SARS-CoV-2 mono-reactive, with only 1 of 255 cross-reactive with common cold coronaviruses. At late post-vaccination timepoints, both infection-induced and vaccine-induced clones showed marked clonal contraction, consistent with waning T cell responses.

After around 10 days of culture, CD4+ T cells were isolated with the EasySep CD4+ T cell isolation kit. Each participant received two doses of an mRNA SARS-CoV-2 vaccine, either BNT162b2 or mRNA-1273. None of the healthy vaccine recipients had a prior SARS-CoV-2 infection, which was confirmed by nucleocapsid antibody tests that came back negative both before and after vaccination. Half of the culture medium was replaced with fresh IL-2-containing medium on days 3 and 7. Unless noted otherwise, every peptide stimulation condition was grown in triplicate wells. Using Ficoll-Paque Plus gradient centrifugation, PBMC were separated from whole blood and then either used fresh or cryopreserved at -140C. Genomic DNA was extracted from cultured CD4+ T cells with the QIAamp micro DNA kit.

The starting material was CD4+ T cells from PBMCs cultured without peptide, obtained after COVID-19 vaccination. The V and J segments used are TRBV16 and TRBJ1-1; the D region possibly corresponds to TRBD1 (5 bases align). The receptor was isolated from a human donor who received a COVID-19 vaccine. The CDR3 region: CASVGLTTMNTEAFF. The DNA sequence follows: TGTGCCAGCGTGGGACTGACTACCATGAACACTGAAGCTTTCTTT.